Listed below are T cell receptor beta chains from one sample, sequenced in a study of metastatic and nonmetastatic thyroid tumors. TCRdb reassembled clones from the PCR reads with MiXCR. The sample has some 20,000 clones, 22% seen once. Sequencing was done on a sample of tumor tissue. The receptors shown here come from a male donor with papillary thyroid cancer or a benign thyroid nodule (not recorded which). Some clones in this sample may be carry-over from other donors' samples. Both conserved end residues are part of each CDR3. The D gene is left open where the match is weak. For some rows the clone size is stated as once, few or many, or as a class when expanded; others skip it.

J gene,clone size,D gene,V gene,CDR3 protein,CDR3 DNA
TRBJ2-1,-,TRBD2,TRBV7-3,CASSIKLPGLAGPRSYNEQFF,TGTGCCAGCAGCATAAAACTACCAGGACTAGCGGGACCGCGCTCCTACAATGAGCAGTTCTTC
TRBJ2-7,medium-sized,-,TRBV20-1,CSARGYGAGVDEQYF,TGCAGTGCTAGAGGGTACGGGGCCGGGGTCGACGAGCAGTACTTC
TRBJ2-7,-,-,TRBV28,CASSLEGFSYEQYF,TGTGCCAGCAGTCTGGAAGGCTTCTCCTACGAGCAGTACTTC
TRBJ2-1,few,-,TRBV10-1,CASSPGSENEQFF,TGCGCCAGCAGCCCAGGGTCTGAAAATGAGCAGTTCTTC
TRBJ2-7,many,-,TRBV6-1,CASSSQTSYEQYF,TGTGCCAGCAGTTCACAAACCTCCTACGAGCAGTACTTC
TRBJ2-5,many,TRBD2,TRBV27,CASSWAGVETQYF,TGTGCCAGCAGTTGGGCGGGAGTGGAGACCCAGTACTTC
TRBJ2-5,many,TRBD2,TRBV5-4,CASSKLLAGGIETQYF,TGTGCCAGCAGCAAGTTACTAGCGGGAGGAATTGAGACCCAGTACTTC
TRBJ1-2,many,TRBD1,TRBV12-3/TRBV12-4,CASNIGGLGYTF,TGTGCCAGCAACATAGGGGGCTTGGGCTACACCTTC
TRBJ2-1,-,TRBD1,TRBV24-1,CATSDDGTGKGNEQFF,TGTGCCACCAGTGATGATGGGACAGGGAAGGGCAATGAGCAGTTCTTC
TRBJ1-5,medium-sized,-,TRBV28,CASSPRKGKGFLSQPQHF,TGTGCCAGCAGCCCCCGGAAAGGAAAGGGGTTTTTAAGTCAGCCCCAGCATTTT